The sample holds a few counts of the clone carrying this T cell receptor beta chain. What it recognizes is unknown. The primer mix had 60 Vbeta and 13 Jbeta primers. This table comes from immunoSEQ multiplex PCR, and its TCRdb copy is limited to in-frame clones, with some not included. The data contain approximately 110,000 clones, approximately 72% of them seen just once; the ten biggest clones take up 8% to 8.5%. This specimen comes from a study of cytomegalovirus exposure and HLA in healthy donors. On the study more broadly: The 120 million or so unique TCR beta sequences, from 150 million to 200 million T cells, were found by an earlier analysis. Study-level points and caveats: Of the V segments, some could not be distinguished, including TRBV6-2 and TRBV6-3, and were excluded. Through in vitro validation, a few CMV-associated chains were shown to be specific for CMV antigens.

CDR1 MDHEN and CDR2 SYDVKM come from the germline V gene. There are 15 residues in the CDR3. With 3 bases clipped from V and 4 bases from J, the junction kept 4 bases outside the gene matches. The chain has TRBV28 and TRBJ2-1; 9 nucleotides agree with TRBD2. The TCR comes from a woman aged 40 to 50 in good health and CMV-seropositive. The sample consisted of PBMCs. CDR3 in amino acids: CASSLASGVYNEQFF. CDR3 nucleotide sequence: TGTGCCAGCAGTTTGGCTAGCGGGGTTTACAATGAGCAGTTCTTC.